A selection of T cell receptor beta chains follows, all from one sample in a study of cytomegalovirus exposure and HLA in healthy donors. Sequenced by immunoSEQ multiplex PCR; TCRdb stores in-frame clones only, minus some. The top ten clones hold about 2.9% of a sample with over 200,000 clones, 70% to 90% of them seen once. Specimen: PBMCs. These receptors were collected from a woman aged 18-29 years in good health and CMV-seronegative. Both conserved end residues are part of each CDR3. Fields, in order: V gene, clone size, D gene, J gene, CDR3 protein, CDR3 DNA. D genes are given only for firm matches. Expanded clones are given a class, and other clones once, few, many or no size at all.

TRBV7-9	.	TRBD2	TRBJ2-7	CASSLVGSGSSYEQYF	TGTGCCAGCAGCTTAGTAGGAAGCGGGAGCTCCTACGAGCAGTACTTC
TRBV27	.	TRBD2	TRBJ2-7	CASSFAGAREQYF	TGTGCCAGCAGTTTTGCGGGAGCTCGCGAGCAGTACTTC
TRBV12-5	.	TRBD2	TRBJ2-5	CASGRTSGSNPSEETQYF	TGTGCTAGTGGTAGGACTAGCGGGAGTAATCCGTCGGAGGAGACCCAGTACTTC
TRBV4-2	few	TRBD2	TRBJ2-1	CASSQDLSGRGDNEQFF	TGTGCCAGCAGCCAAGATCTTAGCGGGAGAGGGGACAATGAGCAGTTCTTC
TRBV9	.	TRBD1	TRBJ1-2	CASSVDWGTGSGYTF	TGTGCCAGCAGCGTAGATTGGGGGACAGGGTCTGGCTACACCTTC
TRBV27	few	.	TRBJ2-7	CASSLQGTYEQYF	TGTGCCAGCAGTTTGCAGGGCACCTACGAGCAGTACTTC
TRBV5-4	.	TRBD1	TRBJ1-4	CASSLEAEGQGMTNEKLFF	TGTGCCAGCAGCTTGGAGGCTGAAGGACAGGGGATGACTAATGAAAAACTGTTTTTT
TRBV5-1	once	TRBD1	TRBJ1-1	CATTGGEGTEAFF	TGCGCCACAACAGGGGGCGAGGGGACTGAAGCTTTCTTT
TRBV28	once	TRBD1	TRBJ2-2	CASSLFFEGQGHGELFF	TGTGCCAGCAGTTTATTTTTTGAGGGACAGGGCCACGGGGAGCTGTTTTTT
TRBV29-1	.	.	TRBJ2-7	CSVEIPTGRNYEQYF	TGCAGCGTTGAGATTCCCACTGGGAGGAACTACGAGCAGTACTTC
TRBV6-5	.	TRBD1	TRBJ1-1	CASRRTGGTTEAFF	TGTGCCAGCAGAAGGACAGGGGGGACCACTGAAGCTTTCTTT
TRBV27	.	.	TRBJ1-5	CASMPGLGNQPQHF	TGTGCCAGCATGCCAGGGTTGGGCAATCAGCCCCAGCATTTT
TRBV27	many	TRBD2	TRBJ2-7	CASRSGTSGSREQYF	TGTGCCAGCAGGTCCGGGACTAGCGGGAGTAGGGAGCAGTACTTC
TRBV28	.	.	TRBJ1-3	CASSLPGKENTIYF	TGTGCCAGCAGTTTACCAGGGAAGGAAAACACCATATATTTT
TRBV13	.	.	TRBJ2-3	CASSYSTDTQYF	TGTGCCAGCAGCTACTCCACAGATACGCAGTATTTT
TRBV2	.	.	TRBJ1-2	CASSEVRRAHGYTF	TGTGCCAGCAGTGAAGTTCGGAGGGCCCATGGCTACACCTTC
TRBV6-6	.	TRBD1	TRBJ2-7	CASSYLQGPPGEQYF	TGTGCCAGCAGTTACTTACAGGGGCCTCCCGGCGAGCAGTACTTC
TRBV30	.	.	TRBJ2-5	CAWSLDRTQETQYF	TGTGCCTGGAGTCTAGACAGGACTCAAGAGACCCAGTACTTC
TRBV27	.	TRBD2	TRBJ2-1	CASSLGRLAGVWSDEQFF	TGTGCCAGCAGTTTAGGGAGACTAGCGGGAGTCTGGTCGGATGAGCAGTTCTTC
TRBV4-1	once	.	TRBJ1-4	CASSLIATNEKLFF	TGCGCCAGCAGCCTAATTGCAACTAATGAAAAACTGTTTTTT
TRBV5-1	.	TRBD1	TRBJ1-2	CASSLGTGGNYGYTF	TGCGCCAGCAGCCTAGGGACAGGGGGCAACTATGGCTACACCTTC
TRBV5-6	.	.	TRBJ2-5	CASSLGWAGHGETQYF	TGTGCCAGCAGCTTGGGGTGGGCAGGTCATGGTGAGACCCAGTACTTC
TRBV2	.	.	TRBJ2-3	CASSATIDTQYF	TGTGCCAGCAGTGCGACAATAGATACGCAGTATTTT
TRBV6-1	.	TRBD1	TRBJ2-6	CASSEDRGSGANVLTF	TGTGCCAGCAGTGAGGACAGGGGCTCTGGGGCCAACGTCCTGACTTTC
TRBV28	.	TRBD1	TRBJ1-4	CASSTGGEKLFF	TGTGCCAGCAGTACAGGGGGTGAAAAACTGTTTTTT
TRBV6-1	.	.	TRBJ2-7	CATLERLGYEQYF	TGTGCCACCCTAGAAAGGTTGGGTTACGAGCAGTACTTC
TRBV19	.	TRBD2	TRBJ2-1	CASSIGTSGRALEQFF	TGTGCCAGTAGTATCGGGACTAGCGGGAGGGCCCTTGAGCAGTTCTTC
TRBV9	.	TRBD2	TRBJ2-1	CASSGGGPGNEQFF	TGTGCCAGCAGCGGGGGAGGGCCGGGCAATGAGCAGTTCTTC
TRBV19	.	TRBD1	TRBJ2-7	CASSIGQGEGHEQYF	TGTGCCAGTAGTATAGGACAGGGGGAAGGTCACGAGCAGTACTTC
TRBV2	.	.	TRBJ2-3	CASIPGGMGDTQYF	TGTGCCAGCATTCCGGGCGGGATGGGGGATACGCAGTATTTT
TRBV5-6	.	TRBD2	TRBJ2-1	CASSPVAGGINEQFF	TGTGCCAGCAGTCCCGTAGCGGGAGGGATAAATGAGCAGTTCTTC